This is a list of T cell receptor beta chains from one sample in a study of cytomegalovirus exposure and HLA in healthy donors. TCRdb keeps only in-frame clones here, not all; method: immunoSEQ multiplex PCR. The data hold 75,000 to 90,000 clones, with approximately 79% observed a single time. The sequenced sample was PBMCs. All receptors derive from a woman aged 40 to 49 in good health and CMV-seropositive. Both conserved end residues are part of each CDR3. D genes are given only for firm matches. Part of the rows lack a size; the others show once, few, many or a class for expanded clones.

J gene: TRBJ2-7; CDR3 length: 14; V gene: TRBV6-5; clone size: -; D gene: -; CDR3 DNA: TGTGCCAGCAGAAGGGACACAATCTCCTACGAGCAGTACTTC; CDR3 protein: CASRRDTISYEQYF
J gene: TRBJ1-2; CDR3 length: 13; V gene: TRBV18; clone size: -; D gene: TRBD1; CDR3 DNA: TGTGCCGGAGGGACAGGGGCCAACTATGGCTACACCTTC; CDR3 protein: CAGGTGANYGYTF
J gene: TRBJ1-5; CDR3 length: 12; V gene: TRBV19; clone size: -; D gene: -; CDR3 DNA: TGTGCCACCTCGGGTAGCAATCAGCCCCAGCATTTT; CDR3 protein: CATSGSNQPQHF
J gene: TRBJ1-2; CDR3 length: 15; V gene: TRBV6-1; clone size: -; D gene: TRBD1; CDR3 DNA: TGTGCCAGCAGTGAACCCGACAGGGGGCTTTTTGGCTACACCTTC; CDR3 protein: CASSEPDRGLFGYTF
J gene: TRBJ1-2; CDR3 length: 14; V gene: TRBV6-5; clone size: -; D gene: -; CDR3 DNA: TGTGCCAGCAGCCGACAGAGCTCTAACTATGGCTACACCTTC; CDR3 protein: CASSRQSSNYGYTF
J gene: TRBJ1-2; CDR3 length: 15; V gene: TRBV5-6; clone size: few; D gene: -; CDR3 DNA: TGTGCCAGCAGCTTGGAGCCCCAGGGGCTGCGGGGCTACACCTTC; CDR3 protein: CASSLEPQGLRGYTF
J gene: TRBJ1-3; CDR3 length: 15; V gene: TRBV30; clone size: -; D gene: TRBD1; CDR3 DNA: TGTGCCTGGGCGCGGACAGGCCGCTCTGGAAACACCATATATTTT; CDR3 protein: CAWARTGRSGNTIYF
J gene: TRBJ2-3; CDR3 length: 16; V gene: TRBV7-6; clone size: -; D gene: TRBD2; CDR3 DNA: TGTGCCAGCAGCCCGCTAGCGGGAGGGACGACAGATACGCAGTATTTT; CDR3 protein: CASSPLAGGTTDTQYF
J gene: TRBJ1-4; CDR3 length: 17; V gene: TRBV18; clone size: -; D gene: TRBD1; CDR3 DNA: TGTGCCAGCTCACCCTACGGACAGGGAGCAACTAATGAAAAACTGTTTTTT; CDR3 protein: CASSPYGQGATNEKLFF
J gene: TRBJ1-1; CDR3 length: 13; V gene: TRBV5-6; clone size: few; D gene: -; CDR3 DNA: TGTGCCAGCAGCTCCGGGGGGTTGGTTCGAGCTTTCTTT; CDR3 protein: CASSSGGLVRAFF
J gene: TRBJ1-1; CDR3 length: 12; V gene: TRBV18; clone size: once; D gene: -; CDR3 DNA: TGTGCCAGCTCACTACAGGGCACTGAAGCTTTCTTT; CDR3 protein: CASSLQGTEAFF
J gene: TRBJ2-3; CDR3 length: 14; V gene: TRBV5-1; clone size: -; D gene: TRBD2; CDR3 DNA: TGCGCCGGCAGGAGGGGACTAGAAGGGTTCGGGCAGTATTTT; CDR3 protein: CAGRRGLEGFGQYF
J gene: TRBJ2-1; CDR3 length: 13; V gene: TRBV14; clone size: -; D gene: -; CDR3 DNA: TGTGCCAGCAGGAACAGTACCTACAATGAGCAGTTCTTC; CDR3 protein: CASRNSTYNEQFF
J gene: TRBJ1-1; CDR3 length: 14; V gene: TRBV5-5; clone size: -; D gene: -; CDR3 DNA: TGTGCCAGCAGCTTGGTGGCAACGAACACTGAAGCTTTCTTT; CDR3 protein: CASSLVATNTEAFF
J gene: TRBJ1-5; CDR3 length: 15; V gene: TRBV6-1; clone size: few; D gene: TRBD1; CDR3 DNA: TGTGCCAGCAGTGACGGGACAGGTAGCAATCAGCCCCAGCATTTT; CDR3 protein: CASSDGTGSNQPQHF
J gene: TRBJ2-4; CDR3 length: 15; V gene: TRBV5-1; clone size: -; D gene: -; CDR3 DNA: TGCGCCAGCAGCTTGTCCGGGATAGCCAAAAACATTCAGTACTTC; CDR3 protein: CASSLSGIAKNIQYF
J gene: TRBJ2-2; CDR3 length: 15; V gene: TRBV27; clone size: -; D gene: -; CDR3 DNA: TGTGCCAGCAGTTTAGCGTTTACCAACACCGGGGAGCTGTTTTTT; CDR3 protein: CASSLAFTNTGELFF
J gene: TRBJ1-2; CDR3 length: 16; V gene: TRBV5-1; clone size: once; D gene: TRBD1; CDR3 DNA: TGCGCCAGCAGCTTGGATTGGGACAGGGCATCCTATGGCTACACCTTC; CDR3 protein: CASSLDWDRASYGYTF
J gene: TRBJ1-3; CDR3 length: 14; V gene: TRBV2; clone size: -; D gene: -; CDR3 DNA: TGTGCCAGCAGTGAGGGCAGGGGTGGCGTCGCCATATATTTT; CDR3 protein: CASSEGRGGVAIYF
J gene: TRBJ2-1; CDR3 length: 13; V gene: TRBV5-1; clone size: -; D gene: -; CDR3 DNA: TGCGCCAGCAGCGGGTGGGAGAGCAATGAGCAGTTCTTC; CDR3 protein: CASSGWESNEQFF